This TCR beta chain was sequenced for a study of OX40 agonist ivuxolimab in advanced cancers. Study summary: Ivuxolimab is an agonistic anti-OX40 (CD134) antibody, and patients were treated with it. Patients received ivuxolimab, an intravenous treatment, every 2 weeks at 0.01 to 10 mg/kg.

Only in-frame clones appear in the TCRdb table, and some are missing; sequencing was by immunoSEQ multiplex PCR. The table shows under 80,000 clones, with approximately 83% occurring only once. Blood sampling was done at baseline, cycle 4 day 1, and cycle 7 day 1. This TCR was recovered from an adult with an advanced solid tumor such as melanoma, head and neck, liver or kidney cancer. Sequences were derived from CD4+ or CD8+ T cells sorted from blood, sampled in a trial of the OX40 agonist ivuxolimab.

CDR3 protein: CASSRQNQPQHF. The CDR3 nucleotides are TGTGCCAGCAGTCGACAGAATCAGCCCCAGCATTTT. The chain combines TRBV2 with TRBJ1-5, with D perhaps matching TRBD1 (5 bases). CDR1 is SNHLY, CDR2 FYNNEI, per germline. V shed 5 bases and J shed 4 bases, with 6 bases lying between them. This CDR3 is built from 12 residues.